This T cell receptor beta chain was captured in a study of OX40 agonist ivuxolimab in advanced cancers. Study findings and constraints: Part of the nonresponder group also had normalized T-cell clonal expansion that was low.

This table comes from immunoSEQ multiplex PCR, and its TCRdb copy is limited to in-frame clones, with some not included. In the table there are about 67,000 clones, 84% of which are singletons. To note about this clone: What it recognizes is unknown.

The source of this sequence is an adult with an advanced solid tumor such as melanoma, head and neck, liver or kidney cancer. Sequencing used CD4+ or CD8+ T cells sorted from blood, obtained in a trial of the OX40 agonist ivuxolimab.

DNA for the CDR3: TGTGCCAGCAGTCTCGACAGGGTTAATGAAAAACTGTTTTTT. Amino acids: CASSLDRVNEKLFF. The chain employs TRBV28 and TRBJ1-4; 7 bases are a match to TRBD1. The junction had 4 bases not matched to a gene; V was cut back by 5 bases and J by 4 bases. The CDR3 has 14 residues. Germline V lookup: CDR1 MDHEN, CDR2 SYDVKM. The variable domain in full, completed from reference TRBV28 and TRBJ1-4, reads DVKVTQSSRYLVKRTGEKVFLECVQDMDHENMFWYRQDPGLGLRLIYFSYDVKMKEKGDIPEGYSVSREKKERFSLILESASTNQTSMYLCASSLDRVNEKLFFGSGTQLSVL.